These 12 T cell receptor beta chains were all obtained from the same sample, sequenced in a study of control samples from healthy donors and cancer patients. Produced via immunoSEQ multiplex PCR; TCRdb's table is partial and in-frame only. The repertoire holds fewer than 200,000 clones, with under 96% as singletons. Material for sequencing was blood. The receptors were sampled from a woman between 25 and 40 years old in good health.

The chain has TRBV5-1 and TRBJ2-1; no definite D call. Germline CDR1 reads SGHRS; CDR2 reads YFSETQ. CDR3 length: 12 amino acids. The V and J ends lost 0 bases and 8 bases respectively, with 6 bases between them. CDR3 nucleotides: TGCGCCAGCAGCTTGGATGGGGATGAGCAGTTCTTC. Translation gives CASSLDGDEQFF.

V and J are TRBV15 and TRBJ1-4; D remains unclear. This CDR3 is 12 amino acids long. V lost 4 bases, J lost 10 bases, and 10 bases lay in between. CDR1 is LNHNV and CDR2 is YYDKDF in the germline V gene (reference sequence). CDR3 region: CATSKVAGKLFF. CDR3 DNA sequence: TGTGCCACCAGCAAGGTGGCCGGAAAACTGTTTTTT.

The chain is built from TRBV19 and TRBJ2-7, with 10 bases that match TRBD1. V shed 6 bases and J 1 base; nucleotides not matched to a gene: 6. The CDR3 consists of 15 residues. The V gene's germline CDR1 is LNHDA and CDR2 SQIVND (reference sequence). CDR3 DNA sequence: TGTGCCAGTAGCACCGGGACAGGGGCTTCCTACGAGCAGTACTTC. Amino acids: CASSTGTGASYEQYF.

V is TRBV5-1 and J is TRBJ2-5; 10 bases map to TRBD2. V lost 4 bases and J lost 5; bases outside the gene matches: 8. The CDR3 extends over 15 amino acids. Germline V CDR1 and CDR2: SGHRS, YFSETQ. This CDR3 reads CASSGLAGAGETQYF. DNA of the CDR3: TGCGCCAGCAGCGGGCTAGCGGGGGCCGGGGAGACCCAGTACTTC.

The chain combines TRBV6-6 with TRBJ1-5, with D unresolved. In germline, CDR1 is MNHNY, CDR2 SVGAGI (reference sequence). The CDR3 totals 13 residues. V lost 2 bases, J lost 5 bases, and 7 bases lay in between. The CDR3 protein is CASSYAQDQPQHF. The CDR3 region has the DNA TGTGCCAGCAGTTACGCCCAGGATCAGCCCCAGCATTTT.

This chain joins TRBV2 and TRBJ2-7; 8 bases are shared with TRBD1. Germline-derived CDR1 and CDR2 are SNHLY and FYNNEI. This CDR3 has 11 residues. CDR3 DNA: TGTGCTAGGAGGGACAGGAGCGAGCAGTACTTC. Amino acid sequence: CARRDRSEQYF.

In this sample, this clone turned up once. This sequence joins TRBV10-3 and TRBJ2-1, with 7 bases lining up with TRBD2. Germline V lookup: CDR1 ENHRY, CDR2 SYGVKD. Germline trimming cut 0 bases from V and 0 bases from J; bases unmatched to any gene: 5. The CDR3 totals 17 residues. CDR3 loop: CAISESRRTSSYNEQFF. DNA for the CDR3: TGTGCCATCAGTGAGTCGAGGCGGACTAGCTCCTACAATGAGCAGTTCTTC.

This chain joins TRBV6-1 and TRBJ1-1; no clear D gene. This CDR3 comprises 11 residues. V lost 1 base and J 6 bases, leaving 3 bases between the germline ends. Looked up from germline, CDR1 is MNHNS and CDR2 is SASEGT. In nucleotides, the CDR3 is TGTGCCAGCAGTGAAGGTCCTGAAGCTTTCTTT. It yields the protein CASSEGPEAFF.

V is TRBV29-1 and J is TRBJ2-7; 9 bases line up with TRBD2. Germline CDR1 and CDR2: SQVTM and ANQGSEA. Germline trimming cut 6 bases from V and 3 bases from J; bases unmatched to any gene: 6. This CDR3 has 13 amino acids. CDR3 in DNA: TGCAGCGTGAGAGCGGGGGGAAACTACGAGCAGTACTTC. Encoded protein: CSVRAGGNYEQYF.

The chain links TRBV13 to TRBJ1-2; 8 bases agree with TRBD1. The J segment lost 8 bases and the V segment lost 2 bases, leaving 7 bases of the junction unmatched. In germline, CDR1 is PRHDT, CDR2 FYEKMQ (reference sequence). The CDR3 totals 14 residues. The CDR3 spells CASSLLQGAGGYTF. The CDR3 DNA reads as TGTGCCAGCAGCTTACTCCAGGGGGCCGGCGGCTACACCTTC.

This chain links TRBV10-1 with TRBJ2-7; TRBD1 matches at 8 bases. The CDR3 has 14 amino acids. The germline CDR1 and CDR2 sequences are WNHNN and SYGVQD (reference sequence). V lost 8 bases, J lost 2 bases, and 8 bases stayed unmatched. For the CDR3, the DNA is TGCGCCAGCTTAGGGGACAGGTCTACCTACGAGCAGTACTTC. This gives the protein CASLGDRSTYEQYF.

This clone appeared once. The chain has TRBV6-5 and TRBJ2-5; D is unresolved. The length of the CDR3 is 14 residues. V shed 7 bases and J shed 1 base, with 13 bases lying between them. The V gene's germline CDR1 is MNHEY and CDR2 SVGAGI. CDR3 in amino acids: CASTSSSLQETQYF. CDR3 nucleotide sequence: TGTGCCAGCACTTCTTCGTCGCTCCAAGAGACCCAGTACTTC.